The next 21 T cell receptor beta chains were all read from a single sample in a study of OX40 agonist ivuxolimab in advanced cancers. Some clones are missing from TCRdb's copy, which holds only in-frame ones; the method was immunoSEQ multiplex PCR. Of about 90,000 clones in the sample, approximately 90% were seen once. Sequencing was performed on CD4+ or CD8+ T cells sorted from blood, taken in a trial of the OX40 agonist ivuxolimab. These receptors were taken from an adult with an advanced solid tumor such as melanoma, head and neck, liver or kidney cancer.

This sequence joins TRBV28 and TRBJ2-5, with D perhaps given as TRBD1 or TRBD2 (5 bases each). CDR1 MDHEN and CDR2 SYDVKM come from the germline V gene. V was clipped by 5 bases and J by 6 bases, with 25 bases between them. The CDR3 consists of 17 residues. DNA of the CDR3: TGTGCCAGCAGTAAAACGGGACCCTTACAGAGCTTCCAGACCCAGTACTTC. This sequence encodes CASSKTGPLQSFQTQYF.

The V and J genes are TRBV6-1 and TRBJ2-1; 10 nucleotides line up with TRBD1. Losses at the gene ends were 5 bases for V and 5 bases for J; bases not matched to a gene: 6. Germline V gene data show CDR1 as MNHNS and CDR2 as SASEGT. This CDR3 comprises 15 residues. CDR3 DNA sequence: TGTGCCAGCAGTAAGGGACAGGGGATCGACAATGAGCAGTTCTTC. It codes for CASSKGQGIDNEQFF.

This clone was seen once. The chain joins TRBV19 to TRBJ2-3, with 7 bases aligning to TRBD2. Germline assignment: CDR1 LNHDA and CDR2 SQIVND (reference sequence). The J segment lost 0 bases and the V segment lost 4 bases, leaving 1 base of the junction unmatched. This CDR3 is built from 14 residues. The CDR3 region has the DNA TGTGCCAGTAGTACTAGCGGCAGCACAGATACGCAGTATTTT. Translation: CASSTSGSTDTQYF. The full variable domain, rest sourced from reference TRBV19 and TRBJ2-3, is DGGITQSPKYLFRKEGQNVTLSCEQNLNHDAMYWYRQDPGQGLRLIYYSQIVNDFQKGDIAEGYSVSREKKESFPLTVTSAQKNPTAFYLCASSTSGSTDTQYFGPGTRLTVL.

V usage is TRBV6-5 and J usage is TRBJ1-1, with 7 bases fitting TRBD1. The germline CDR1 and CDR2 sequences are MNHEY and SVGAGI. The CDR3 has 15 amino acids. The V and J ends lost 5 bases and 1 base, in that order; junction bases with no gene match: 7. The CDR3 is CASSRQGVANTEAFF. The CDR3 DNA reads TGTGCCAGCAGTCGACAGGGCGTTGCGAACACTGAAGCTTTCTTT.

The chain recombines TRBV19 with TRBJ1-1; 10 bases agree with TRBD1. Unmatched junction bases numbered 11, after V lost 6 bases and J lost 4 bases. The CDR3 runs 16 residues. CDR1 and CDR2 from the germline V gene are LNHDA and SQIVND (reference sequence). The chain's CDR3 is CASRRRGDRGFTEAFF. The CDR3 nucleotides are TGTGCCAGTAGGAGGAGAGGGGACAGGGGTTTCACTGAAGCTTTCTTT. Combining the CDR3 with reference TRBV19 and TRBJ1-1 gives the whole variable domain DGGITQSPKYLFRKEGQNVTLSCEQNLNHDAMYWYRQDPGQGLRLIYYSQIVNDFQKGDIAEGYSVSREKKESFPLTVTSAQKNPTAFYLCASRRRGDRGFTEAFFGQGTRLTVV.

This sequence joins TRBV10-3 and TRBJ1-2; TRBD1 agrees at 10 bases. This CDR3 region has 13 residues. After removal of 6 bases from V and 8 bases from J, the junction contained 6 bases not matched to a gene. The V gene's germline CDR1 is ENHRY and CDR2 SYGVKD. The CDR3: CAISGTGDGGYTF. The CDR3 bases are TGTGCCATCAGCGGGACAGGGGACGGCGGCTACACCTTC.

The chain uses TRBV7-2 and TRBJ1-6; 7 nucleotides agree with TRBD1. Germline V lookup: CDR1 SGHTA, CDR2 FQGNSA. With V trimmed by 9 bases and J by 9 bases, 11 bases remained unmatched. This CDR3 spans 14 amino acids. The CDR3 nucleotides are TGTGCCAGTGCCGCCCGGACAGGAGGTTCACCCCTCCACTTT. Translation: CASAARTGGSPLHF. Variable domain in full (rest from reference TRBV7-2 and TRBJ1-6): GAGVSQSPSNKVTEKGKDVELRCDPISGHTALYWYRQSLGQGLEFLIYFQGNSAPDKSGLPSDRFSAERTGGSVSTLTIQRTQQEDSAVYLCASAARTGGSPLHFGNGTRLTVT.

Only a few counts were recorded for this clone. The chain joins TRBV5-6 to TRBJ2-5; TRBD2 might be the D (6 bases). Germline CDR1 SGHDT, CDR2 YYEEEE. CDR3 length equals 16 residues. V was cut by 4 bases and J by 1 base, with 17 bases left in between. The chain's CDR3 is CASSAKKEGIQETQYF. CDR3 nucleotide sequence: TGTGCCAGCAGCGCCAAGAAGGAGGGAATCCAAGAGACCCAGTACTTC.

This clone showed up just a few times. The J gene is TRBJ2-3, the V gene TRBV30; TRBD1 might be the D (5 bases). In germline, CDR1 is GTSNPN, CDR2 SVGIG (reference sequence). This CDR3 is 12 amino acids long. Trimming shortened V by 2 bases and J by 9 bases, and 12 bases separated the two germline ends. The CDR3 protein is CAWSQTVDTQYF. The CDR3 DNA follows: TGTGCCTGGAGTCAGACAGTTGACACGCAGTATTTT.

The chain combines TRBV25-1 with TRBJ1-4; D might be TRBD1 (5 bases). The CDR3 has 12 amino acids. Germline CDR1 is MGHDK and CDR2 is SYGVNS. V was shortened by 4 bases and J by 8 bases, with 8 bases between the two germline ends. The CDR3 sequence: CASSAGLEKLFF. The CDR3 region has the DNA TGTGCCAGCAGTGCGGGACTGGAAAAACTGTTTTTT.

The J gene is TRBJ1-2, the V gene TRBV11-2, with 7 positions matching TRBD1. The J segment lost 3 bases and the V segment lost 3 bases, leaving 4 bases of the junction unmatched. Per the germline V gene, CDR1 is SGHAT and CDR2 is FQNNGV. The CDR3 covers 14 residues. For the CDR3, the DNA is TGTGCCAGCAGCTTTAATACAGGGGACTATGGCTACACCTTC. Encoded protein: CASSFNTGDYGYTF.

The CDR3 nucleotides are TGTGCCAGCAGTGAAAACAGCTACCAAGAGACCCAGTACTTC. Translation: CASSENSYQETQYF. The chain recombines TRBV2 with TRBJ2-5, with D uncertain. The V gene's germline CDR1 is SNHLY and CDR2 FYNNEI. This CDR3 has 14 residues. V was shortened by 2 bases and J by 0 bases, with 7 bases between the two germline ends.

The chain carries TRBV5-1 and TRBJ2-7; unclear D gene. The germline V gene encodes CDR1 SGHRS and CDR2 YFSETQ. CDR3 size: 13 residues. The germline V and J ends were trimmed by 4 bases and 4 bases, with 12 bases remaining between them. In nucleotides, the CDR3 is TGCGCCAGCAGCCCTGCAGAAGTTTACGAGCAGTACTTC. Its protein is CASSPAEVYEQYF.

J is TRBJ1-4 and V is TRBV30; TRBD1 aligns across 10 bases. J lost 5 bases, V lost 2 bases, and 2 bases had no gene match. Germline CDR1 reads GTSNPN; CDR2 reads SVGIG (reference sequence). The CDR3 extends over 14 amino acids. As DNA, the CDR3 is TGTGCCTGGAGTAGACAGGGGGCCAATGAAAAACTGTTTTTT. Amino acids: CAWSRQGANEKLFF.

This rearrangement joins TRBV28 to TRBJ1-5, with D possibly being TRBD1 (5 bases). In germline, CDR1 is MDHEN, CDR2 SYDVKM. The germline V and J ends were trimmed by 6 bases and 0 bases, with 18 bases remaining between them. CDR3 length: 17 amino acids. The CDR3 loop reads CASSQGTVTYSNQPQHF. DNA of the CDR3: TGTGCCAGCAGCCAAGGGACGGTTACTTATAGCAATCAGCCCCAGCATTTT. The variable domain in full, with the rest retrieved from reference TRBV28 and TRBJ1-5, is DVKVTQSSRYLVKRTGEKVFLECVQDMDHENMFWYRQDPGLGLRLIYFSYDVKMKEKGDIPEGYSVSREKKERFSLILESASTNQTSMYLCASSQGTVTYSNQPQHFGDGTRLSIL.

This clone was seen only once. The CDR3 sequence is CASGVNEQTAHF. CDR3 nucleotides: TGTGCCAGCGGGGTGAATGAGCAAACGGCCCATTTT. This chain joins TRBV2 and TRBJ1-5; D unresolved. Between the trimmed V and J ends, which lost 8 bases and 16 bases, there was a span of 21 bases. Germline V gene sequence: CDR1 SNHLY, CDR2 FYNNEI. The CDR3 is 12 amino acids.

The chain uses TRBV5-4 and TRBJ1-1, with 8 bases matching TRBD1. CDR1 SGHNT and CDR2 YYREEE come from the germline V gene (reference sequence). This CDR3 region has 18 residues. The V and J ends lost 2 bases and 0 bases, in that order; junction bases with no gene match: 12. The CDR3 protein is CASSLNRDRRDLNTEAFF. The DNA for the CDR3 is TGTGCCAGCAGCTTAAATCGGGACAGGAGAGACCTGAACACTGAAGCTTTCTTT.

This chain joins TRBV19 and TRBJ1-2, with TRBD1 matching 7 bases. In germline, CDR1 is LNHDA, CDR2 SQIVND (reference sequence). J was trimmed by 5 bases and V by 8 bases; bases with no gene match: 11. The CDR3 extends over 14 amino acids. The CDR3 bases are TGTGCCAGTCAAAAGGGGGCAGGGGTTTATGGCTACACCTTC. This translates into CASQKGAGVYGYTF.

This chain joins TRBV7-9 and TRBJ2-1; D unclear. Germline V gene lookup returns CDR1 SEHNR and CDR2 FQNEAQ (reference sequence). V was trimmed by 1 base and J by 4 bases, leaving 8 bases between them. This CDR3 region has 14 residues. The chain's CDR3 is CASSLGLIYNEQFF. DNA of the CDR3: TGTGCCAGCAGCTTAGGTTTAATTTACAATGAGCAGTTCTTC.

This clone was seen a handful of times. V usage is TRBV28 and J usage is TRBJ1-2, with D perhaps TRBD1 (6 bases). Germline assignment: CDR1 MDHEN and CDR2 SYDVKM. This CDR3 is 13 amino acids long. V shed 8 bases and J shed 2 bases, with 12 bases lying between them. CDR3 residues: CASDRTGNYGYTF. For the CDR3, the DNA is TGTGCCAGCGACAGGACGGGAAACTATGGCTACACCTTC.

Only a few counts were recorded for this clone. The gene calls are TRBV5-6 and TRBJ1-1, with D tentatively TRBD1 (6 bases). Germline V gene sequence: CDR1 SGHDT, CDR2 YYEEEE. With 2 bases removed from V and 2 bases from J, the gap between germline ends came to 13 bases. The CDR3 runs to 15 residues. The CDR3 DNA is TGTGCCAGCAGCTTCGGGGACGGGGGCAACACTGAAGCTTTCTTT. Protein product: CASSFGDGGNTEAFF.